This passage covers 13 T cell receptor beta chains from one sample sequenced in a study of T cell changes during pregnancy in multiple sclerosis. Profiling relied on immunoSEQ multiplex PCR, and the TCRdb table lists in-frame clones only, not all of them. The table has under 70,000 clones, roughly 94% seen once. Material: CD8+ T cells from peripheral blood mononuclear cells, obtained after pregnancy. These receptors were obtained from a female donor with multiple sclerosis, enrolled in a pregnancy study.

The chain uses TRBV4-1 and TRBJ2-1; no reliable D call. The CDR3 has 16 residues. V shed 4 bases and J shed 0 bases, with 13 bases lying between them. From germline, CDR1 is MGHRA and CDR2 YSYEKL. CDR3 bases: TGCGCCAGCAGCCTTTCCCTCGCGGCCTCCTACAATGAGCAGTTCTTC. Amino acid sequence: CASSLSLAASYNEQFF.

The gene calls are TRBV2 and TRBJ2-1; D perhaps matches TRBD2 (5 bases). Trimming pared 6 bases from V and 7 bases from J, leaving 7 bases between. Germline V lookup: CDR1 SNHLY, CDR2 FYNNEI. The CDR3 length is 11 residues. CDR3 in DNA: TGTGCCAGCAGGGGGAGTAATGAGCAGTTCTTC. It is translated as CASRGSNEQFF.

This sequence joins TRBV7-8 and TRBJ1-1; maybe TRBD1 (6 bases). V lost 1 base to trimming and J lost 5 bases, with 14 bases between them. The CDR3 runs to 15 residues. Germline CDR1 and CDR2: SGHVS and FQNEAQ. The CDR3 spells CASSLVRGGGTEAFF. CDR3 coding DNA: TGTGCCAGCAGCTTAGTTAGGGGGGGTGGGACTGAAGCTTTCTTT.

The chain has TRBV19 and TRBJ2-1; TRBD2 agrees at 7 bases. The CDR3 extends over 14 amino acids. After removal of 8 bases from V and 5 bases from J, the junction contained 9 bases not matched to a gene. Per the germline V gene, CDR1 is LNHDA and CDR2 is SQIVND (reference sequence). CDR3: CASGWGGVNNEQFF. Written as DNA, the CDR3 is TGTGCCAGTGGCTGGGGGGGGGTAAACAATGAGCAGTTCTTC.

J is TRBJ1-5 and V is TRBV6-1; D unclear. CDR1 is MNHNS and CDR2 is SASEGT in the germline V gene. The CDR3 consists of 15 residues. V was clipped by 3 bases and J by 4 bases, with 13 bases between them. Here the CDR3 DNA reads TGTGCCAGCAGTGATATGAGGGTCCGGAATCAGCCCCAGCATTTT. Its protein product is CASSDMRVRNQPQHF.

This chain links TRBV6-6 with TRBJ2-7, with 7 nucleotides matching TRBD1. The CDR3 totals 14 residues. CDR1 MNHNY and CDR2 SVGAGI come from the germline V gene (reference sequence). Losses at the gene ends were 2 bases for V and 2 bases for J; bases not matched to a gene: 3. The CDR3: CASSYGQGAYEQYF. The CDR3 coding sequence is TGTGCCAGCAGTTACGGGCAGGGGGCCTACGAGCAGTACTTC.

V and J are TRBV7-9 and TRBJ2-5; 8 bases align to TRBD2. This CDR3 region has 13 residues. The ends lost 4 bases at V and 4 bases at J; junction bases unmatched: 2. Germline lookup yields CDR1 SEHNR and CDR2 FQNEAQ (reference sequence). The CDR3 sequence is CASSSGLVETQYF. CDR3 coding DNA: TGTGCCAGCAGCTCGGGACTAGTAGAGACCCAGTACTTC.

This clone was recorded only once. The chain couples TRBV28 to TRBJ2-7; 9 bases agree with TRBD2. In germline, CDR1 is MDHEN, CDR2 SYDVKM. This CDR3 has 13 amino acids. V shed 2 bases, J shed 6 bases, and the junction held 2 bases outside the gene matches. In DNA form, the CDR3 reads TGTGCCAGCAGTTTAGGCGGGAGGGTCGAGCAGTACTTC. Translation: CASSLGGRVEQYF.

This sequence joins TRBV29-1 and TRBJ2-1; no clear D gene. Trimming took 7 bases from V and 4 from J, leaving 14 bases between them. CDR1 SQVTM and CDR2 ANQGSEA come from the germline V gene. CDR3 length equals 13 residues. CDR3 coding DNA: TGCAGCGGTGATCCTCTCACTTACAATGAGCAGTTCTTC. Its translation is CSGDPLTYNEQFF.

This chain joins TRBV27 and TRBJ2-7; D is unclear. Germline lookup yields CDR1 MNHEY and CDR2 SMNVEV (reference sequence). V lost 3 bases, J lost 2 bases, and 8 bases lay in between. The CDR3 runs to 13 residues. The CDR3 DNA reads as TGTGCCAGCAGTTTTGGAGCCACCTACGAGCAGTACTTC. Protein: CASSFGATYEQYF.

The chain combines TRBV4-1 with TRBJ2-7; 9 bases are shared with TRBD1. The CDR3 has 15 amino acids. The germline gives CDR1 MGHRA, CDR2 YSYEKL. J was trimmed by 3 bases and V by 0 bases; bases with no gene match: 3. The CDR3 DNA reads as TGCGCCAGCAGCCAAGAGGGACAGGGAAACTACGAGCAGTACTTC. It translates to CASSQEGQGNYEQYF.

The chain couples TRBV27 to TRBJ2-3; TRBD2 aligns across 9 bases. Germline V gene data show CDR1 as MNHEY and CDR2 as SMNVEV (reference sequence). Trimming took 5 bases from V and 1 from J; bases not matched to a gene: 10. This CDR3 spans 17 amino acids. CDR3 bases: TGTGCCAGCAGTCCCACCCCCCAGCGGGAGGGCACAGATACGCAGTATTTT. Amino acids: CASSPTPQREGTDTQYF.

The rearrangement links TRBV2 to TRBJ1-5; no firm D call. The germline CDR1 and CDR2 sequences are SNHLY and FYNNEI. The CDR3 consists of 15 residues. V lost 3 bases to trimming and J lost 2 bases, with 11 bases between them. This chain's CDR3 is CASSDEGWGNQPQHF. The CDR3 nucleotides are TGTGCCAGCAGTGATGAGGGTTGGGGCAATCAGCCCCAGCATTTT.